The entry below gives a single TCR beta chain sequence along with its context. The data derive from a study of patients and donors after allogeneic stem cell transplantation. TCRdb processed the RT-PCR reads anew with MiXCR; each CDR3 protein has one entry. Here the sample spans roughly 880,000 distinct CDR3 sequences, more than 15% being singletons. Germline V gene sequence: CDR1 DFQATT, CDR2 SNEGSKA (reference sequence). The V and J ends lost 4 bases and 0 bases, in that order; junction bases with no gene match: 10. This CDR3 region has 16 residues. Sequencing used blood, either unsorted or a sorted T cell fraction (not recorded which). J is TRBJ2-7 and V is TRBV20-1; 9 bases are shared with TRBD1. The source of this sequence is a human donor who was either an allogeneic HSCT recipient or a stem cell or donor lymphocyte infusion donor (not recorded which). It is not recorded whose cells these are; they may come from a transplant donor. CDR3: CSAKVQGASASYEQYF. The DNA for the CDR3 is TGCAGTGCTAAAGTACAGGGGGCCTCTGCCTCCTACGAGCAGTACTTC.